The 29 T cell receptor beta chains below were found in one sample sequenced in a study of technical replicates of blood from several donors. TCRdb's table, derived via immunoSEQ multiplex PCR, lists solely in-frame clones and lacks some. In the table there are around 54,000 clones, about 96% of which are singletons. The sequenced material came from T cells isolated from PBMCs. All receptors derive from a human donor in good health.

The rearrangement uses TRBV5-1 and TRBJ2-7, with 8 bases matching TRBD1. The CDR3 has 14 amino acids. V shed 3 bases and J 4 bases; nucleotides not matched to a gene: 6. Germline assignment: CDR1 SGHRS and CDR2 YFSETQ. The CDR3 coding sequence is TGCGCCAGCAGCTCCGGGACAGGAAATTACGAGCAGTACTTC. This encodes CASSSGTGNYEQYF.

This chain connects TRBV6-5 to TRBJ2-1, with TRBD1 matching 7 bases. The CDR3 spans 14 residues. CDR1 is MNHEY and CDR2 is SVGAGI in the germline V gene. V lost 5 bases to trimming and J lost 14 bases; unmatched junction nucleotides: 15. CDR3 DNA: TGTGCCAGCAGTGACACAGCATTGACAGGGCTAAAGTTCTTC. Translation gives CASSDTALTGLKFF.

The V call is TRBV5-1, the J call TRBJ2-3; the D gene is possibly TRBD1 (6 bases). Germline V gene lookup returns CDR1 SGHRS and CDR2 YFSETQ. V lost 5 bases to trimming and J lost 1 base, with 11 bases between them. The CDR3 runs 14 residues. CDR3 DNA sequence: TGCGCCAGCAGTAAACAGGGAGGCACAGATACGCAGTATTTT. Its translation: CASSKQGGTDTQYF.

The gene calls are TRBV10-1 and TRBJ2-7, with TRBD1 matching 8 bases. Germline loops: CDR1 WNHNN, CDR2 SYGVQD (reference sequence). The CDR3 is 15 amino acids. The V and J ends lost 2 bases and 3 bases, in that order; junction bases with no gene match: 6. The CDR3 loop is CASSERGQGDYEQYF. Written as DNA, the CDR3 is TGCGCCAGCAGTGAGAGAGGACAGGGAGACTACGAGCAGTACTTC.

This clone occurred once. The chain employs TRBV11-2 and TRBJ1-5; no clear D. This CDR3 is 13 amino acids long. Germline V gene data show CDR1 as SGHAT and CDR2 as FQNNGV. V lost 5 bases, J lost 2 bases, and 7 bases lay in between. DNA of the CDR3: TGTGCCAGCAGCCCAGAGGGCAATCAGCCCCAGCATTTT. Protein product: CASSPEGNQPQHF.

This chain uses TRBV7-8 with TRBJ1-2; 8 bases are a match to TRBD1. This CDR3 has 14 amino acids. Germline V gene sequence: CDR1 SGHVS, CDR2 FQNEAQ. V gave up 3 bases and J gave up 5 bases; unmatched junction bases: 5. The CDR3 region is CASSFSGQAYGYTF. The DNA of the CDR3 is TGTGCCAGCAGCTTCTCGGGACAGGCTTATGGCTACACCTTC.

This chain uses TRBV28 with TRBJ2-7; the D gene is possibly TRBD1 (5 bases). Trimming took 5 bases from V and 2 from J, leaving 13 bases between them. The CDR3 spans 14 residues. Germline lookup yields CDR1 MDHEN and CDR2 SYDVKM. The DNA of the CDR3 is TGTGCCAGCAGTACGTACAGGAGTACCTACGAGCAGTACTTC. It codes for CASSTYRSTYEQYF.

The CDR3 protein is CASSLHLNTEAFF. CDR3 sequence (DNA): TGTGCCAGCAGCTTGCACTTGAACACTGAAGCTTTCTTT. J is TRBJ1-1 and V is TRBV7-2; D call uncertain. Germline lookup yields CDR1 SGHTA and CDR2 FQGNSA. V shed 3 bases and J shed 0 bases, with 5 bases lying between them. The CDR3 is 13 amino acids.

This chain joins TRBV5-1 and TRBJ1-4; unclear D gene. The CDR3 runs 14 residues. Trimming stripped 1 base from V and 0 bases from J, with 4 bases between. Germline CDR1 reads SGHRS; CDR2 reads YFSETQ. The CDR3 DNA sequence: TGCGCCAGCAGCTTGTCTGCAACTAATGAAAAACTGTTTTTT. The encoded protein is CASSLSATNEKLFF.

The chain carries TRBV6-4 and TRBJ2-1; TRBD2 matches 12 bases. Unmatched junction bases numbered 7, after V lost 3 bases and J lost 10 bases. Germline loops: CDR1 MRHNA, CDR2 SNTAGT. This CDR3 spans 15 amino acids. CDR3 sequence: CASSESLAGGEEQFF. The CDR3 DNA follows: TGTGCCAGCAGTGAATCGCTAGCGGGAGGGGAAGAGCAGTTCTTC.

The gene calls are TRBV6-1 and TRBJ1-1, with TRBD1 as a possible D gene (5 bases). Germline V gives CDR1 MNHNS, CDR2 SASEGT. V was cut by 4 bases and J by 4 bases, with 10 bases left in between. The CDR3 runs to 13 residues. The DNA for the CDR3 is TGTGCCAGCAGTGGGGGCGTGGGCACTGAAGCTTTCTTT. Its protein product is CASSGGVGTEAFF.

Written as DNA, the CDR3 is TGTGCCAGCAGCCCACAACGGACTAGCGGGAGGGGCACAGATACGCAGTATTTT. Translating gives CASSPQRTSGRGTDTQYF. The rearrangement joins TRBV7-2 to TRBJ2-3; 15 nucleotides align to TRBD2. The CDR3 consists of 18 residues. CDR1 and CDR2 (germline): SGHTA, FQGNSA. The V gene end was trimmed by 5 bases and the J gene end by 1 base; junction bases not matched to a gene: 7.

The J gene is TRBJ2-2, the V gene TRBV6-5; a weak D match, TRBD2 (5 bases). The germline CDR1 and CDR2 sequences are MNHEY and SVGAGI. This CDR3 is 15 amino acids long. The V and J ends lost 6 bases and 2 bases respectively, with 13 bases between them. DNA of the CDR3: TGTGCCAGCAGCCTGAGGAGCGGCAACACCGGGGAGCTGTTTTTT. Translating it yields CASSLRSGNTGELFF.

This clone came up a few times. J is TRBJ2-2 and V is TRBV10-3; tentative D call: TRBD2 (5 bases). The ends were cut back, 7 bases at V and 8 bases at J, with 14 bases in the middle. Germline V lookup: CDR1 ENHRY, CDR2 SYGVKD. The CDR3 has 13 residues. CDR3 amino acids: CAITWTVRGELFF. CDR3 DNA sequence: TGTGCCATCACATGGACTGTTAGAGGGGAGCTGTTTTTT.

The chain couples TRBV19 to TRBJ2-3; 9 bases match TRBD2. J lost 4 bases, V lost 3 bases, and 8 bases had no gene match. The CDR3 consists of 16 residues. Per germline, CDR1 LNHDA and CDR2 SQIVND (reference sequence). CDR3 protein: CASSIAIAGAADTQYF. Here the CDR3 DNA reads TGTGCCAGTAGTATTGCTATAGCGGGAGCTGCAGATACGCAGTATTTT.

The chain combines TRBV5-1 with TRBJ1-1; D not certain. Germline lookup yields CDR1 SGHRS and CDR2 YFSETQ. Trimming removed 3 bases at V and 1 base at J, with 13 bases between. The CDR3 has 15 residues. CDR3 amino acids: CASSWSQVSNTEAFF. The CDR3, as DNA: TGCGCCAGCAGCTGGTCCCAGGTATCGAACACTGAAGCTTTCTTT. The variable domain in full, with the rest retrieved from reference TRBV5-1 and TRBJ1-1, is KAGVTQTPRYLIKTRGQQVTLSCSPISGHRSVSWYQQTPGQGLQFLFEYFSETQRNKGNFPGRFSGRQFSNSRSEMNVSTLELGDSALYLCASSWSQVSNTEAFFGQGTRLTVV.

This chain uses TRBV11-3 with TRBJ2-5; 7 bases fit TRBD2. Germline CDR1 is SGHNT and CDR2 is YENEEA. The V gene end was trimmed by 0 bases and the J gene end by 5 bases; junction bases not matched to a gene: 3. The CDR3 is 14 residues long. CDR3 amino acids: CASSLDLGGETQYF. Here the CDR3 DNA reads TGTGCCAGCAGCTTAGATCTGGGGGGGGAGACCCAGTACTTC.

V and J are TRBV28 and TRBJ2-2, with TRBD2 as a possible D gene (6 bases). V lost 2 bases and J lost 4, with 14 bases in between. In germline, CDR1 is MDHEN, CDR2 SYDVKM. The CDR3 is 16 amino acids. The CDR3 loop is CASSLTPTSITGELFF. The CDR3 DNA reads TGTGCCAGCAGTTTAACCCCGACTAGTATCACCGGGGAGCTGTTTTTT.

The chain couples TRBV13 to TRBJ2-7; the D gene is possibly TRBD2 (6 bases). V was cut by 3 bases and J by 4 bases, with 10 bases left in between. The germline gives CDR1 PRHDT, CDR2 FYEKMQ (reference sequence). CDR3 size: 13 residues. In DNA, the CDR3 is TGTGCCAGCAGCTTTGCAGGGAGGTACGAGCAGTACTTC. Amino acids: CASSFAGRYEQYF.

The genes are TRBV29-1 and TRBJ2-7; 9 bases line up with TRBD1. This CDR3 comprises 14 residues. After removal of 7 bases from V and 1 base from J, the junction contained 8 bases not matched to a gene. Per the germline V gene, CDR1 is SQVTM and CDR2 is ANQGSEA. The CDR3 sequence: CSGTTGTGSYEQYF. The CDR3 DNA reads TGCAGCGGTACTACCGGGACAGGGTCCTACGAGCAGTACTTC.

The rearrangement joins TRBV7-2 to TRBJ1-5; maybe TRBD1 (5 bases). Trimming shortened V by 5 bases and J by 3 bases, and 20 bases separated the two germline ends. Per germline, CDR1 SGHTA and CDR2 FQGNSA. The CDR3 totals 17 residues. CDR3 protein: CASSLTGSSRFNQPQHF. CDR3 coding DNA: TGTGCCAGCAGCCTCACAGGATCGTCACGGTTCAATCAGCCCCAGCATTTT.

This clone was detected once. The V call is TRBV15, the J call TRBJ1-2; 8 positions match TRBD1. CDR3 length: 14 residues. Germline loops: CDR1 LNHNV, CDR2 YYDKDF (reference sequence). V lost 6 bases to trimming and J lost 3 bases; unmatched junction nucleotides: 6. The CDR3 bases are TGTGCCACCAGTACGGACAGGGTCGACTATGGCTACACCTTC. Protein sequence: CATSTDRVDYGYTF.

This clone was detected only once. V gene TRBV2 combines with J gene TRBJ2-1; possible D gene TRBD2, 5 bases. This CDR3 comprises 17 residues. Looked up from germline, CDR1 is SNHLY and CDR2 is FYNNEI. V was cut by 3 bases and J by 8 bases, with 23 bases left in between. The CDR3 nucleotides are TGTGCCAGCAGTGATACCCCGGGATCCCCCCTCTCGGATGAGCAGTTCTTC. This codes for CASSDTPGSPLSDEQFF. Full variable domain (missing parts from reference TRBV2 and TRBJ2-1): EPEVTQTPSHQVTQMGQEVILRCVPISNHLYFYWYRQILGQKVEFLVSFYNNEISEKSEIFDDQFSVERPDGSNFTLKIRSTKLEDSAMYFCASSDTPGSPLSDEQFFGPGTRLTVL.

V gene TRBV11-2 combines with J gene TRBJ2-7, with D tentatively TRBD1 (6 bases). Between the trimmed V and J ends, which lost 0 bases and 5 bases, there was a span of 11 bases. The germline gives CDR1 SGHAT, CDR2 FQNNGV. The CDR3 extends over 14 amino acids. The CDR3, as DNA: TGTGCCAGCAGCTTAGAAGGGGACAAAGACGAGCAGTACTTC. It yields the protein CASSLEGDKDEQYF.

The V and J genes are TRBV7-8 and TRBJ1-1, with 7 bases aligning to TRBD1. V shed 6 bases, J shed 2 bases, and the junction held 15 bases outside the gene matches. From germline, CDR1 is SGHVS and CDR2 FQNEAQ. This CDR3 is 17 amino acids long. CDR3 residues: CASRTTRGTDTNTEAFF. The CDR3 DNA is TGTGCCAGCAGAACCACCAGGGGGACTGATACTAACACTGAAGCTTTCTTT.

CDR3 sequence: CASSLARGMAHEQYF. The CDR3 DNA sequence: TGTGCCAGCAGCTTAGCTCGTGGCATGGCCCACGAGCAGTACTTC. The chain employs TRBV7-9 and TRBJ2-7; D is uncertain. Germline CDR1 and CDR2: SEHNR and FQNEAQ (reference sequence). The CDR3 is made up of 15 amino acids. Deletions cut 0 bases from V and 5 bases from J, with 14 bases between.

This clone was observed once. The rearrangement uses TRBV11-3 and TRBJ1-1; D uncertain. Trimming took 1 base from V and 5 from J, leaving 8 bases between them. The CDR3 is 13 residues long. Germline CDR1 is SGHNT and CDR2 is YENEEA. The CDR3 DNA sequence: TGTGCCAGCAGCTTAGTCTCGGTAACTGAAGCTTTCTTT. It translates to CASSLVSVTEAFF. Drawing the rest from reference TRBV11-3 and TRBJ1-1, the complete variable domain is EAGVVQSPRYKIIEKKQPVAFWCNPISGHNTLYWYLQNLGQGPELLIRYENEEAVDDSQLPKDRFSAERLKGVDSTLKIQPAELGDSAVYLCASSLVSVTEAFFGQGTRLTVV.

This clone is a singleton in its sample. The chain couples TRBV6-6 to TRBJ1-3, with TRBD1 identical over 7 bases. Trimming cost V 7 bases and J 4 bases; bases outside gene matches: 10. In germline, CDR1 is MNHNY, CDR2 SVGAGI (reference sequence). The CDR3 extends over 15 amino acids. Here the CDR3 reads CASTRIRGLGNTIYF. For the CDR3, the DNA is TGTGCCAGCACCAGAATTAGGGGGCTAGGAAACACCATATATTTT.

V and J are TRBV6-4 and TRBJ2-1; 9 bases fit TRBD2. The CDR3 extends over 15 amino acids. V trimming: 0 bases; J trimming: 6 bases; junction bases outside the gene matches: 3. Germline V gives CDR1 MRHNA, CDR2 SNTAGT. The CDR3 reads CASSDSSGSSNEQFF. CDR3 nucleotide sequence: TGTGCCAGCAGTGACTCTAGCGGGAGTAGCAATGAGCAGTTCTTC.